This T cell receptor beta chain was identified in a study of CD8 T cells in ankylosing spondylitis. General study points: Those disease-linked clones were CD8+; they were also relatively rare in peripheral blood. Characteristic, it appeared, of ankylosing spondylitis blood was a TCR beta motif of roughly eight highly homologous variants.

The germline V gene encodes CDR1 LNHNV and CDR2 YYDKDF (reference sequence). Losses at the gene ends were 1 base for V and 5 bases for J; bases not matched to a gene: 5. The CDR3 spans 16 residues. For this clonotype: The antigen remains undetermined.

A quantitative 5'-RACE method, one with molecular barcodes, was used to make TCR beta libraries. One entry per CDR3 protein, called by TCRdb with MiXCR from the 5' RACE reads. This table has around 340,000 distinct CDR3 sequences, 14% to 15% appearing once. The origin of this receptor is a male donor with ankylosing spondylitis or in good health (not recorded which). The chain couples TRBV15 to TRBJ2-3, with 11 bases that match TRBD2. Input material: blood, either unsorted or a sorted T cell fraction (not recorded which). CDR3 nucleotide sequence: TGTGCCACCAGCAGAGCCTCAGGACTAGCGGGAGATACGCAGTATTTT. This sequence encodes CATSRASGLAGDTQYF.